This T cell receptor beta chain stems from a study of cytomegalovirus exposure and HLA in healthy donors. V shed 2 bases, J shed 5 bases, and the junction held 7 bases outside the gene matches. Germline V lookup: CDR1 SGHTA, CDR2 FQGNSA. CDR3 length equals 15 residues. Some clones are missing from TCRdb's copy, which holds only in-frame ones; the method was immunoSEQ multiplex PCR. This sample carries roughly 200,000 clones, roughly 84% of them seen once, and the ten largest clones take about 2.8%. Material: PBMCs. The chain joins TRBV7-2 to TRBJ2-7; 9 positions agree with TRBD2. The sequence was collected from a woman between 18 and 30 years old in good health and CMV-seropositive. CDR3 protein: CASSLRLAGRDEQYF. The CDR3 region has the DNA TGTGCCAGCAGCTTAAGGCTAGCGGGGAGGGACGAGCAGTACTTC.